This T cell receptor (beta chain) emerged from a study of blood T cell repertoires in COVID-19. Study background: Specimens from acute and convalescent COVID-19 originated in the United States, Italy and Spain. PBMCs, B-cell-depleted T cells, or T cells were the source of the cDNA or gDNA that made up the material.

The CDR3 is 17 residues long. From germline, CDR1 is SNHLY and CDR2 FYNNEI. V trimming: 5 bases; J trimming: 7 bases; junction bases outside the gene matches: 16. Seattle researchers signed up patients amid active infection and tracked them longitudinally. Study processing details: Estimates of nucleated cell counts were drawn from the amplification of reference gene primers. Clones were read by immunoSEQ multiplex PCR, and TCRdb kept only the in-frame ones, dropping some. The V and J calls and the clone size are those of that table, but D and trimming were determined from the DNA. The table has hundreds of thousands of clones, roughly nine tenths seen once. The sample holds a few counts of this clone.

This receptor was taken from a woman younger than 45 with COVID-19, enrolled during active disease. What was sequenced was peripheral blood. J is TRBJ1-5 and V is TRBV2; 8 bases match TRBD1. In DNA, the CDR3 is TGTGCCAGCAGTAGGGCAGGGGGCATCGATACGCTCCAGCCCCAGCATTTT. Protein: CASSRAGGIDTLQPQHF.